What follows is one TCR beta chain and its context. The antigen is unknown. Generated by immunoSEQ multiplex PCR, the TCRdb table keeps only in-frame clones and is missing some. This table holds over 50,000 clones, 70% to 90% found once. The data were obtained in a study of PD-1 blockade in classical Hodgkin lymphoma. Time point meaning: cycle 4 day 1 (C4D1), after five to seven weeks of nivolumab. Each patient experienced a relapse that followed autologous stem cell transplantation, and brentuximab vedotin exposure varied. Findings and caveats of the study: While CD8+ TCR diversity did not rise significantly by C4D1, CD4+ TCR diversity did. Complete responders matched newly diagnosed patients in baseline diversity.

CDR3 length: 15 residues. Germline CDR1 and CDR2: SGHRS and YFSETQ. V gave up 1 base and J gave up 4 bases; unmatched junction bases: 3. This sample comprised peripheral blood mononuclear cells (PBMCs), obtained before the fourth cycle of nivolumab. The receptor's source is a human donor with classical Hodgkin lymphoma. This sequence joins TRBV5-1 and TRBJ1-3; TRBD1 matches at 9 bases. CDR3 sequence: CASSLTGTGGNTIYF. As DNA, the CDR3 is TGCGCCAGCAGCTTGACCGGGACAGGGGGAAACACCATATATTTT.